This T cell receptor beta chain was found in a study of T cell repertoires in cytomegalovirus infection. MiXCR was run by TCRdb on the reads, yielding one entry per CDR3 protein. The sample yields some 150,000 distinct CDR3 sequences, about 6.1% seen once. This clonotype has a count of ten or more. CDR1 is SGHVS and CDR2 is FQNEAQ in the germline V gene. The ends were cut back, 2 bases at V and 6 bases at J, with 7 bases in the middle. The CDR3 covers 12 residues. This sequence was found in a human donor in good health (CMV status not recorded). Some clones in this sample may be carry-over from other donors' samples. This chain links TRBV7-8 with TRBJ1-2; the D gene is possibly TRBD1 (5 bases). Sequencing was carried out using PBMCs. As DNA, the CDR3 is TGTGCCAGCAGCTTAAGGGGTGATGGCTACACCTTC. This encodes CASSLRGDGYTF. The variable domain in full, with the rest retrieved from reference TRBV7-8 and TRBJ1-2, is GAGVSQSPRYKVAKRGQDVALRCDPISGHVSLFWYQQALGQGPEFLTYFQNEAQLDKSGLPSDRFFAERPEGSVSTLKIQRTQQEDSAVYLCASSLRGDGYTFGSGTRLTVV.